Below are 6 T cell receptor beta chains sequenced from a single sample in a study of cytomegalovirus exposure and HLA in healthy donors. The PCR employed 60 Vbeta primers together with 13 Jbeta primers. This table comes from immunoSEQ multiplex PCR, and its TCRdb copy is limited to in-frame clones, with some not included. The sample has 100,000 to 150,000 clones; roughly 86% are singletons. Sequencing was carried out using PBMCs. The receptors were sampled from a man aged 18 to 30 in good health and CMV-seronegative.

The table lists this clone with a count of one. The rearrangement joins TRBV5-1 to TRBJ2-7, with 9 bases fitting TRBD1. This CDR3 has 16 amino acids. After removal of 0 bases from V and 4 bases from J, the junction contained 8 bases not matched to a gene. Germline V CDR1 and CDR2: SGHRS, YFSETQ. CDR3 DNA: TGCGCCAGCAGCTTGGCCGACAGGGGGAAAGGGTACGAGCAGTACTTC. Encoded protein: CASSLADRGKGYEQYF.

The chain has TRBV5-4 and TRBJ2-1; the match to TRBD2 covers 12 bases. This CDR3 contains 17 residues. After removal of 4 bases from V and 4 bases from J, the junction contained 9 bases not matched to a gene. The germline gives CDR1 SGHNT, CDR2 YYREEE (reference sequence). The CDR3 bases are TGTGCCAGCAGCCTGGAAGTTCTAGCGGGGGGGTACAATGAGCAGTTCTTC. Translation: CASSLEVLAGGYNEQFF.

The CDR3 DNA reads TGTGCCAGCAGTTCCACTCCGGGCTACGAGCAGTACTTC. Amino acid sequence: CASSSTPGYEQYF. This chain connects TRBV27 to TRBJ2-7; unclear D gene. The CDR3 is 13 amino acids. V was clipped by 4 bases and J by 3 bases, with 10 bases between them. Germline-derived CDR1 and CDR2 are MNHEY and SMNVEV (reference sequence).

V and J are TRBV5-1 and TRBJ2-3, with D possibly being TRBD1 (6 bases). Germline V gene lookup returns CDR1 SGHRS and CDR2 YFSETQ. V lost 6 bases, J lost 2 bases, and 13 bases lay in between. The CDR3 is made up of 14 amino acids. The DNA for the CDR3 is TGCGCCAGCACCCCGGACAGTACCACAGATACGCAGTATTTT. The encoded protein is CASTPDSTTDTQYF.

V gene TRBV6-5 combines with J gene TRBJ2-1, with 9 bases matching TRBD2. Germline CDR1 is MNHEY and CDR2 is SVGAGI. CDR3 size: 16 residues. The V gene end was trimmed by 2 bases and the J gene end by 3 bases; junction bases not matched to a gene: 5. Written as DNA, the CDR3 is TGTGCCAGCAGTTACCGGTCTAGCGGGGTCTACAATGAGCAGTTCTTC. The encoded protein is CASSYRSSGVYNEQFF.

The chain couples TRBV6-1 to TRBJ1-1; TRBD1 is a possible D gene (6 bases). The germline V and J ends were trimmed by 6 bases and 4 bases, with 15 bases remaining between them. Germline lookup yields CDR1 MNHNS and CDR2 SASEGT. This CDR3 is built from 14 residues. The CDR3 loop reads CASRVQGSLTEAFF. CDR3 DNA sequence: TGTGCCAGCAGAGTACAGGGAAGTCTCACTGAAGCTTTCTTT.